The entry below describes one TCR beta chain. What it recognizes is unknown. TCRdb keeps only in-frame clones here, not all; method: immunoSEQ multiplex PCR. The sample consists of fewer than 90,000 clones, more than 70% of them appearing once. The data are from a study of cytomegalovirus exposure and HLA in healthy donors. Overall study findings and caveats: A few chains linked to CMV were shown in vitro to be specific for CMV antigens. The authors listed 150 to 200 TCR beta chains as cytomegalovirus-associated. Most TCR sequences were uncommon, yet certain public TCRs appeared in many donors.

CDR1 is LNHDA, CDR2 SQIVND, per germline (reference sequence). V shed 1 base and J shed 1 base, with 7 bases lying between them. The CDR3 loop spans 14 amino acids. This chain connects TRBV19 to TRBJ1-1, with D unclear. Sequences were obtained from PBMCs. The clonotype comes from a woman aged 18-29 years in good health and CMV-seropositive. Here the CDR3 reads CASSIGTKNTEAFF. The CDR3 nucleotides read TGTGCCAGTAGTATAGGCACAAAGAACACTGAAGCTTTCTTT.